The 24 T cell receptor beta chains reported below all come from one sample, sequenced in a study of blood T cell repertoires in COVID-19. Sequencing was performed with immunoSEQ multiplex PCR; in TCRdb, only in-frame clones are kept and a portion is missing. The repertoire includes around 250,000 clones, over 80% of them detected once, and approximately 1.2% sits in the top ten. The sample taken for sequencing was PBMCs or T cells enriched from blood (not recorded which). The receptors shown here come from a human donor in a cohort exposed to, infected with or recovered from COVID-19 (not recorded which). The donor label of this sample is uncertain.

The CDR3 sequence: CAWTPGQYTEAFF. Written as DNA, the CDR3 is TGTGCCTGGACCCCGGGACAGTACACTGAAGCTTTCTTT. This sequence joins TRBV30 and TRBJ1-1; 7 bases fit TRBD1. Germline V gives CDR1 GTSNPN, CDR2 SVGIG (reference sequence). This CDR3 is built from 13 residues. Losses at the gene ends were 4 bases for V and 3 bases for J; bases not matched to a gene: 5.

The chain carries TRBV6-1 and TRBJ2-5; possible D gene TRBD1, 6 bases. CDR1 is MNHNS and CDR2 is SASEGT in the germline V gene. The CDR3 extends over 14 amino acids. V was cut by 2 bases and J by 5 bases, with 12 bases left in between. The CDR3 DNA reads TGTGCCAGCAGTGAATTCAGGGGCAGGGAGACCCAGTACTTC. The encoded protein is CASSEFRGRETQYF.

This chain connects TRBV3-1 (or the pseudogene TRBV3-2) to TRBJ1-6, with TRBD1 identical over 9 bases. There are 15 residues in the CDR3. The germline V gene encodes CDR1 LGHDT and CDR2 YNNKEL (reference sequence). After removal of 6 bases from V and 6 bases from J, the junction contained 6 bases not matched to a gene. The CDR3 nucleotides read TGTGCCAGCAGTAAACGGGACAGGGTTAATTCACCCCTCCACTTT. Residues: CASSKRDRVNSPLHF.

The CDR3 coding sequence is TGCGCCAGCAGCTTGAACACCGATGGCTACACCTTC. Translation: CASSLNTDGYTF. The genes are TRBV5-1 and TRBJ1-2; no firm D call. The CDR3 extends over 12 amino acids. V was shortened by 1 base and J by 6 bases, with 7 bases between the two germline ends. Germline CDR1 reads SGHRS; CDR2 reads YFSETQ.

This chain joins TRBV9 and TRBJ2-1, with 7 bases matching TRBD1. The V and J ends lost 0 bases and 8 bases, in that order; junction bases with no gene match: 5. The CDR3 is made up of 14 amino acids. Germline CDR1 reads SGDLS; CDR2 reads YYNGEE. The CDR3 DNA sequence: TGTGCCAGCAGCGTAGCTACAGGGGACGATGAGCAGTTCTTC. It codes for CASSVATGDDEQFF.

This chain joins TRBV11-3 and TRBJ1-1; D remains unclear. Germline CDR1 reads SGHNT; CDR2 reads YENEEA. Trimming took 4 bases from V and 3 from J, leaving 15 bases between them. This CDR3 comprises 15 residues. CDR3 coding DNA: TGTGCCAGCAGCTCCGGTGGGTGGGAGGACACTGAAGCTTTCTTT. Amino acid sequence: CASSSGGWEDTEAFF.

V gene TRBV2 combines with J gene TRBJ2-1, with 7 nucleotides matching TRBD1. J was trimmed by 7 bases and V by 8 bases; bases with no gene match: 5. CDR1 SNHLY and CDR2 FYNNEI come from the germline V gene. The length of the CDR3 is 12 residues. The CDR3 here is CASDKGANEQFF. CDR3 in DNA: TGTGCCAGCGATAAGGGGGCGAATGAGCAGTTCTTC.

This chain links TRBV5-5 with TRBJ2-1, with D possibly matching TRBD2 (5 bases). The length of the CDR3 is 13 residues. V dropped 0 bases and J dropped 6 bases, with 7 bases sitting between them. Germline-derived CDR1 and CDR2 are SGHKS and YYEKEE (reference sequence). The chain's CDR3 is CASSLVGGNEQFF. CDR3 DNA: TGTGCCAGCAGCTTGGTAGGAGGCAATGAGCAGTTCTTC. Together with reference TRBV5-5 and TRBJ2-1, the CDR3 gives the full variable domain: DAGVTQSPTHLIKTRGQQVTLRCSPISGHKSVSWYQQVLGQGPQFIFQYYEKEERGRGNFPDRFSARQFPNYSSELNVNALLLGDSALYLCASSLVGGNEQFFGPGTRLTVL.

The genes are TRBV24-1 and TRBJ2-1, with D possibly TRBD2 on 8 matching bases. The V end lost 4 bases, the J end lost 6 bases, and 21 bases lay between the germline ends. The CDR3 length is 17 residues. CDR1 is KGHDR, CDR2 SFDVKD, per germline. CDR3 loop: CATSDHQGGTSGNEQFF. The CDR3 DNA follows: TGTGCCACCAGTGACCACCAGGGGGGTACTAGCGGCAATGAGCAGTTCTTC.

This rearrangement joins TRBV18 to TRBJ2-5, with D tentatively TRBD1 (5 bases). The V end lost 4 bases, the J end lost 4 bases, and 7 bases lay between the germline ends. Germline V gene data show CDR1 as KGHSH and CDR2 as LQKENI. CDR3 length equals 12 residues. The CDR3 here is CASSRRGETQYF. In nucleotides, the CDR3 is TGTGCCAGCTCACGAAGGGGAGAGACCCAGTACTTC.

This clone was detected a few times. The chain links TRBV4-2 to TRBJ2-7; 7 bases are shared with TRBD1. Germline assignment: CDR1 LGHNA and CDR2 YNFKEQ. V trimming: 2 bases; J trimming: 3 bases; junction bases outside the gene matches: 13. The CDR3 loop spans 17 amino acids. The CDR3 loop is CASSQKRRGDSDYEQYF. CDR3 in DNA: TGTGCCAGCAGCCAAAAGAGGAGAGGGGACAGCGACTACGAGCAGTACTTC.

This chain joins TRBV24-1 and TRBJ1-1, with TRBD1 as a possible D gene (6 bases). CDR3 length equals 13 residues. V lost 4 bases, J lost 4 bases, and 9 bases lay in between. Germline values: CDR1 KGHDR, CDR2 SFDVKD. CDR3 sequence (DNA): TGTGCCACCAGTGACTTGACAGGCACTGAAGCTTTCTTT. This gives the protein CATSDLTGTEAFF.

V and J are TRBV4-3 and TRBJ1-1; 7 bases map to TRBD1. Trimming cost V 5 bases and J 7 bases; bases outside gene matches: 13. CDR1 LGHNA and CDR2 YSLEER come from the germline V gene. The CDR3 length is 15 residues. The CDR3 sequence is CASSLWTGLHSEAFF. CDR3 in DNA: TGCGCCAGCAGCTTGTGGACAGGCCTACACAGTGAAGCTTTCTTT.

The chain combines TRBV11-2 with TRBJ2-5, with a weak D call TRBD1 (6 bases). Looked up from germline, CDR1 is SGHAT and CDR2 is FQNNGV. The V gene lost 5 bases and the J gene lost 4 bases, with 11 bases spanning the gap. CDR3 length equals 13 residues. The DNA for the CDR3 is TGTGCCAGCAGCCTGGACAGAGCAGAGACCCAGTACTTC. Amino acids: CASSLDRAETQYF.

In nucleotides, the CDR3 is TGTGCCAGCATGGGACAGGGAAAGGGCTCCTATAATTCACCCCTCCACTTT. Amino acid sequence: CASMGQGKGSYNSPLHF. This chain links TRBV2 with TRBJ1-6, with 9 bases that match TRBD1. The CDR3 runs to 17 residues. The ends lost 7 bases at V and 0 bases at J; junction bases unmatched: 7. Germline V gene data show CDR1 as SNHLY and CDR2 as FYNNEI.

V and J are TRBV7-6 and TRBJ2-5; D may be TRBD2 (6 bases). CDR1 is SGHVS, CDR2 FNYEAQ, per germline. The CDR3 is made up of 16 amino acids. The V gene lost 1 base and the J gene lost 5 bases, with 17 bases spanning the gap. The CDR3 reads CASSLEGGEIGETQYF. As DNA, the CDR3 is TGTGCCAGCAGCTTAGAAGGAGGGGAAATTGGCGAGACCCAGTACTTC.

The chain couples TRBV5-1 to TRBJ1-4; D is possibly TRBD1 (5 bases). CDR3 length: 15 residues. CDR1 SGHRS and CDR2 YFSETQ come from the germline V gene. V shed 0 bases and J shed 0 bases, with 6 bases lying between them. This CDR3 reads CASSLEGATNEKLFF. In nucleotides, the CDR3 is TGCGCCAGCAGCTTGGAAGGGGCAACTAATGAAAAACTGTTTTTT. Full variable domain (outside the CDR3, taken from reference TRBV5-1 and TRBJ1-4): KAGVTQTPRYLIKTRGQQVTLSCSPISGHRSVSWYQQTPGQGLQFLFEYFSETQRNKGNFPGRFSGRQFSNSRSEMNVSTLELGDSALYLCASSLEGATNEKLFFGSGTQLSVL.

This chain joins TRBV2 and TRBJ1-5; the D gene is possibly TRBD1 (6 bases). CDR3 length equals 17 residues. V gave up 1 base and J gave up 2 bases, with 15 bases separating them. Germline CDR1 reads SNHLY; CDR2 reads FYNNEI. The CDR3 DNA is TGTGCCAGCAGTGAAGTAACAGGGAAGTCCGGCAATCAGCCCCAGCATTTT. Protein: CASSEVTGKSGNQPQHF.

This chain uses TRBV24-1 with TRBJ2-3; D ambiguous. CDR3 length equals 16 residues. Germline loops: CDR1 KGHDR, CDR2 SFDVKD. Trimming stripped 0 bases from V and 0 bases from J, with 9 bases between. CDR3 sequence: CATSDLGQDSTDTQYF. CDR3 nucleotide sequence: TGTGCCACCAGTGATTTGGGGCAGGATAGCACAGATACGCAGTATTTT.

The chain combines TRBV15 with TRBJ1-4; 11 nucleotides match TRBD1. Germline loops: CDR1 LNHNV, CDR2 YYDKDF (reference sequence). The CDR3 extends over 16 amino acids. V shed 0 bases and J 7 bases; nucleotides not matched to a gene: 4. The chain's CDR3 is CATSRDTGTGGEKLFF. DNA of the CDR3: TGTGCCACCAGCAGAGATACCGGGACAGGGGGTGAAAAACTGTTTTTT. Supplemented by reference TRBV15 and TRBJ1-4, the full variable domain reads DAMVIQNPRYQVTQFGKPVTLSCSQTLNHNVMYWYQQKSSQAPKLLFHYYDKDFNNEADTPDNFQSRRPNTSFCFLDIRSPGLGDTAMYLCATSRDTGTGGEKLFFGSGTQLSVL.

The J gene is TRBJ2-7, the V gene TRBV6-2 or TRBV6-3; TRBD1 matches at 7 bases. The CDR3 spans 14 residues. CDR1 MNHEY and CDR2 SVGEGT come from the germline V gene. The ends lost 5 bases at V and 2 bases at J; junction bases unmatched: 6. The CDR3 DNA reads as TGTGCCAGCAGTCCATGGACAGGAACCTACGAGCAGTACTTC. Translation: CASSPWTGTYEQYF.

V is TRBV9 and J is TRBJ2-3, with no clear D. This CDR3 has 13 residues. Germline V gene sequence: CDR1 SGDLS, CDR2 YYNGEE. V was trimmed by 2 bases and J by 2 bases, leaving 6 bases between them. The CDR3 bases are TGTGCCAGCAGCGTTCAGAACACAGATACGCAGTATTTT. Translating it yields CASSVQNTDTQYF.

As for this clone: The sample has other DNA sequences that encode this CDR3 too. This rearrangement joins TRBV19 to TRBJ2-1, with D hard to call. V was pared by 5 bases and J by 4 bases, with 9 bases between. Germline lookup yields CDR1 LNHDA and CDR2 SQIVND (reference sequence). The CDR3 totals 13 residues. The CDR3 loop is CASSSAGYNEQFF. CDR3 DNA: TGTGCCAGTAGTTCGGCCGGGTACAATGAGCAGTTCTTC.

The chain combines TRBV7-2 with TRBJ1-1; D remains unclear. The CDR3 sequence is 14 residues long. In germline, CDR1 is SGHTA, CDR2 FQGNSA. The V and J ends lost 0 bases and 2 bases respectively, with 7 bases between them. The CDR3 sequence is CASSLASENTEAFF. DNA for the CDR3: TGTGCCAGCAGCTTAGCCTCAGAAAACACTGAAGCTTTCTTT.